This TCR beta chain was sequenced in a study of Ad26.COV2.S vaccination and SARS-CoV-2 variants. Method: immunoSEQ multiplex PCR; TCRdb's copy keeps in-frame clones and lacks some. The sample has a few hundred thousand clones; around 90% are singletons. Indicated treatment: roughly 19 received Ad26.COV2.S at low or high dose, single or two shots; roughly five received placebo; per-sample allocation not given. Sampling happened 63 days after the first vaccine or placebo injection. The individual, an adult aged 18-55 years, was a donor in Boston. Overall study findings and caveats: People who got the vaccine or the placebo had similar non-spike TCR breadth.

About this clone itself: Its antigen is not known.

This CDR3 region has 13 residues. Germline V gives CDR1 MNHEY, CDR2 SVGAGI. V was shortened by 0 bases and J by 4 bases, with 6 bases between the two germline ends. The V gene is TRBV6-5, the J gene TRBJ2-5, with D perhaps TRBD2 (5 bases). Sample: peripheral blood, taken in a trial of Ad26.COV2.S vaccine versus placebo. The receptor was isolated from a person between 18 and 59 years old who received the Ad26.COV2.S COVID-19 vaccine or a placebo. CDR3 DNA: TGTGCCAGCAGTTACTCAGGGAGAGAGACCCAGTACTTC. Protein: CASSYSGRETQYF.